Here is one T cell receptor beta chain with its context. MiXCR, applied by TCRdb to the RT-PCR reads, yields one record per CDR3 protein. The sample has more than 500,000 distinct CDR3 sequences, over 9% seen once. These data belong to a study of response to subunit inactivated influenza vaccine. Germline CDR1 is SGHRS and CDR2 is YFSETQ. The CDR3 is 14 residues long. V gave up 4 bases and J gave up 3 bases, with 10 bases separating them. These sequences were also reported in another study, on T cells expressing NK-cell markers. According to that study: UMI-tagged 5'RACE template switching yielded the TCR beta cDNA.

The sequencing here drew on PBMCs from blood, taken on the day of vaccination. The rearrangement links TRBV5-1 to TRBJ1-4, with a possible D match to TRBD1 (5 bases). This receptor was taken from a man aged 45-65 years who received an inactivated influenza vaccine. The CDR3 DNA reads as TGCGCCAGCAGCCCCGGGACCTCTAATGAAAAACTGTTTTTT. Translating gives CASSPGTSNEKLFF.